These T cell receptor beta chains were read from a single sample in a study of blood T cells in healthy people across ages. A single record per CDR3 protein comes from TCRdb applying MiXCR to the 5' RACE reads. The data contain about 720,000 distinct CDR3 sequences, approximately 25% of them singletons. The same data also went into a second study, on T cells of mothers and their children.

Sequenced sample: blood. Every receptor here comes from a boy between 10 and 17 years old in good health. Each CDR3 is given with its conserved first and last residue. The D gene is left open where the match is weak. Only some rows state a clone size, as once, few, many or a class for expanded clones.

J gene	V gene	clone size	D gene	CDR3 protein	CDR3 DNA
TRBJ2-3	TRBV20-1	-	-	CSAGAERTDTQYF	TGCAGTGCGGGCGCGGAGCGCACAGATACGCAGTATTTT
TRBJ1-2	TRBV6-2/TRBV6-3	-	-	CASSYPGTQTYGYTF	TGTGCCAGCAGTTACCCCGGGACCCAGACTTATGGCTACACCTTC
TRBJ1-4	TRBV20-1	-	-	CSAADWGAGATNEKLFF	TGCAGTGCTGCGGACTGGGGGGCAGGAGCAACTAATGAAAAACTGTTTTTT
TRBJ2-3	TRBV18	many	-	CASSPTSTDTQYF	TGTGCCAGCTCACCAACTAGCACAGATACGCAGTATTTT
TRBJ2-5	TRBV4-2	few	TRBD1	CASSQDLGGVRETQYF	TGTGCCAGCAGCCAAGACTTAGGGGGCGTTAGAGAGACCCAGTACTTC
TRBJ2-2	TRBV20-1	-	-	CSAADGWTGELFF	TGCAGTGCCGCGGACGGGTGGACCGGGGAGCTGTTTTTT
TRBJ1-3	TRBV10-3	-	TRBD1	CAISESGTGRNTIYF	TGTGCCATCAGTGAGTCGGGGACAGGGAGAAACACCATATATTTT
TRBJ2-5	TRBV29-1	-	-	CSVSARYQETQYF	TGCAGCGTTTCCGCGCGGTACCAAGAGACCCAGTACTTC
TRBJ2-2	TRBV4-3	-	TRBD2	CASSRKLAGSLDTGELFF	TGCGCCAGCAGCCGTAAACTAGCGGGAAGTCTGGACACCGGGGAGCTGTTTTTT
TRBJ1-2	TRBV25-1	few	TRBD1	CASSDESGQVYGYTF	TGTGCCAGCAGTGACGAGTCGGGACAGGTCTATGGCTACACCTTC
TRBJ2-2	TRBV12-3/TRBV12-4	few	-	CASSLTGLGELFF	TGTGCCAGCAGTTTAACAGGGCTCGGGGAGCTGTTTTTT
TRBJ1-3	TRBV14	-	-	CASSQEVSDTYYSGNTIYF	TGTGCCAGCAGCCAAGAGGTGTCGGACACTTACTACTCTGGAAACACCATATATTTT
TRBJ2-5	TRBV4-3	few	-	CASSQDWSETGETQYF	TGCGCCAGCAGCCAAGATTGGAGTGAAACGGGAGAGACCCAGTACTTC